This T cell receptor beta chain is from a study of T cell responses to AZD1222 COVID-19 vaccine. Study conclusions and caveats: With two AZD1222 doses given, Spike-specific TCR breadth and depth both rose. With dominance at 160-218 and 743-854, vaccine-associated CD4 TCRs spanned spike.

The CDR3 runs to 16 residues. With 7 bases removed from V and 4 bases from J, the gap between germline ends came to 22 bases. The V gene's germline CDR1 is LNHDA and CDR2 SQIVND (reference sequence). This clone appeared a single time. What it binds is unknown. Assay used: immunoSEQ multiplex PCR; TCRdb lists only in-frame clones, some missing. The sample has approximately 150,000 clones, just under 90% seen once; the top ten hold 4% to 4.5%. The V and J genes are TRBV19 and TRBJ1-2; D may be TRBD1 (5 bases). The TCR comes from an adult who received the MenACWY meningococcal vaccine as a control. This specimen was peripheral blood, taken 28 days after the second dose of the MenACWY control vaccine. The CDR3 spells CASNIRARGAGYGYTF. CDR3 DNA: TGTGCCAGTAATATTCGTGCGAGGGGCGCTGGCTATGGCTACACCTTC.